A selection of T cell receptor beta chains follows, all from one sample in a study of regulatory T cells in long-lasting Graves disease. TCRdb reprocessed the multiplex PCR reads with MiXCR, giving one entry per CDR3 protein. The table shows about 200,000 distinct CDR3 sequences, with approximately 19% occurring only once. These data were likewise used in another study, on T cells in Graves' hyperthyroidism and ophthalmopathy.

The sample in question was peripheral blood mononuclear cells (PBMCs), obtained at new diagnosis, from a patient treated with antithyroid drugs. The receptors originated from a woman between 25 and 40 years old with Graves disease. Both conserved end residues are part of each CDR3. A D gene is named only where the DNA matches it firmly. The listing skips clone size in some rows; elsewhere it reads once, few, many or a size class.

TRBV19	-	many	TRBJ1-2	CASSRHLWGGYTF	TGTGCCAGTAGTCGTCACTTATGGGGTGGCTACACCTTC
TRBV7-2	TRBD2	many	TRBJ2-7	CASSLVGTINEQYF	TGTGCCAGCAGCTTAGTGGGGACTATAAACGAGCAGTACTTC
TRBV3-1	TRBD2	many	TRBJ2-3	CASSQGVLAGGRVTDTQYF	TGTGCCAGCAGCCAAGGGGTTCTAGCGGGAGGCCGAGTCACAGATACGCAGTATTTT
TRBV6-1	TRBD1	many	TRBJ1-1	CASSRDRRRTEAFF	TGTGCCAGCAGCAGGGACAGGAGGCGGACTGAAGCTTTCTTT
TRBV6-1	TRBD2	many	TRBJ2-5	CASSEGLVLQETQYF	TGTGCCAGCAGTGAGGGACTAGTATTACAAGAGACCCAGTACTTC
TRBV7-2	-	many	TRBJ1-5	CASSLQGSQPQHF	TGTGCCAGCAGCTTACAGGGGAGCCAGCCCCAGCATTTT
TRBV3-1	-	few	TRBJ1-1	CASSQRRGFKTEAFF	TGTGCCAGCAGCCAACGACGGGGTTTCAAGACTGAAGCTTTCTTT
TRBV6-1	TRBD2	few	TRBJ2-3	CASSESSGGLTSTDTQYF	TGTGCCAGCAGTGAATCTAGCGGGGGACTGACTAGCACAGATACGCAGTATTTT
TRBV10-3	-	many	TRBJ2-7	CAISVRGVKLYYEQYF	TGTGCCATCAGTGTAAGGGGGGTGAAGCTTTACTACGAGCAGTACTTC
TRBV6-2/TRBV6-3	TRBD2	many	TRBJ2-7	CASSEFLAGVTYEQYF	TGTGCCAGCAGTGAATTTTTAGCGGGGGTTACCTACGAGCAGTACTTC
TRBV20-1	-	many	TRBJ2-7	CSARDQTWNMYEQYF	TGCAGTGCTAGAGATCAGACCTGGAATATGTACGAGCAGTACTTC
TRBV27	TRBD2	many	TRBJ2-5	CASSAFLAGGPQETQYF	TGTGCCAGCAGTGCCTTCCTAGCGGGGGGGCCTCAAGAGACCCAGTACTTC
TRBV5-1	-	many	TRBJ1-1	CASSLSQGNTEAFF	TGCGCCAGCAGTCTTTCTCAGGGAAACACTGAAGCTTTCTTT
TRBV11-2	TRBD2	many	TRBJ2-7	CASSTRGGLFHEQYF	TGTGCCAGCAGCACCCGCGGGGGGCTATTCCACGAGCAGTACTTC
TRBV25-1	-	-	TRBJ1-2	CASSPWSWQAGGYTF	TGTGCCAGCAGTCCTTGGTCGTGGCAAGCGGGAGGCTACACCTTC
TRBV5-1	-	many	TRBJ2-3	CASSLDKTSPQYF	TGCGCCAGCAGCTTGGACAAGACATCTCCGCAGTATTTT
TRBV9	-	many	TRBJ1-1	CASSSDGIEAFF	TGTGCCAGCAGCTCGGACGGGATTGAAGCTTTCTTT
TRBV9	TRBD1	many	TRBJ1-4	CASSVQGETNEKLFF	TGTGCCAGCAGCGTACAGGGGGAAACTAATGAAAAACTGTTTTTT
TRBV5-1	-	many	TRBJ1-2	CASSLEGDGYTF	TGTGCCAGCAGCTTAGAGGGGGATGGCTACACCTTC
TRBV14	TRBD2	many	TRBJ2-1	CASSAISSLAGGDEQFF	TGTGCCAGCAGTGCCATCTCCTCTCTAGCGGGGGGGGATGAGCAGTTCTTC
TRBV19	-	-	TRBJ2-1	CASAFYNEQFF	TGTGCCTCAGCATTTTACAATGAGCAGTTCTTC
TRBV14	-	many	TRBJ2-6	CASSPPKRGEGANVLTF	TGTGCCAGCAGCCCCCCCAAGAGGGGTGAAGGGGCCAACGTCCTGACTTTC
TRBV28	TRBD2	-	TRBJ2-4	CASSPGTSGRSGKNIQYF	TGTGCCAGCAGTCCCGGGACTAGCGGGAGGTCGGGCAAAAACATTCAGTACTTC
TRBV20-1	-	-	TRBJ1-2	CSARDQPGDGYTF	TGCAGTGCTAGAGATCAGCCAGGGGATGGCTACACCTTC
TRBV20-1	TRBD1	many	TRBJ1-2	CSASPGQGADYGYTF	TGCAGTGCTAGCCCGGGACAGGGGGCGGACTATGGCTACACCTTC
TRBV12-3/TRBV12-4	-	many	TRBJ2-5	CASSFRDYQETQYF	TGTGCCAGCAGTTTCCGGGACTACCAAGAGACCCAGTACTTC
TRBV9	TRBD1	many	TRBJ1-3	CASSPRTGLIGNTIYF	TGTGCCAGCAGCCCACGGACAGGGTTAATTGGAAACACCATATATTTT
TRBV10-1	-	many	TRBJ1-6	CASSEVGRSSYNSPLHF	TGCGCCAGCAGTGAGGTCGGGCGGAGCTCCTATAATTCACCCCTCCACTTT
TRBV4-1	TRBD1	many	TRBJ2-3	CASSRIGTGTDTQYF	TGCGCCAGCAGCCGCATCGGGACAGGCACTGATACGCAGTATTTT
TRBV24-1	-	many	TRBJ2-1	CATSDPQDNEQFF	TGTGCCACCAGTGATCCCCAGGACAATGAGCAGTTCTTC
TRBV20-1	TRBD2	-	TRBJ2-1	CSARWLAGGGSYNEQFF	TGCAGTGCCAGATGGCTAGCGGGAGGAGGTTCCTACAATGAGCAGTTCTTC
TRBV20-1	-	many	TRBJ1-5	CSVGGPSNQPQHF	TGCAGTGTCGGGGGTCCTAGCAATCAGCCCCAGCATTTT
TRBV14	-	-	TRBJ1-5	CASSQDRTGPGDGQPQHF	TGTGCCAGCAGCCAAGATCGTACAGGGCCCGGGGACGGTCAGCCCCAGCATTTT
TRBV10-1	-	many	TRBJ2-7	CASSESMEGLDEQYF	TGCGCCAGCAGTGAGTCGATGGAGGGTCTGGACGAGCAGTACTTC
TRBV25-1	-	many	TRBJ1-4	CASSGIDEKLFF	TGTGCCAGCAGTGGGATAGACGAAAAACTGTTTTTT
TRBV30	-	many	TRBJ1-1	CAWRWGVNTEAFF	TGTGCCTGGAGATGGGGGGTGAACACTGAAGCTTTCTTT
TRBV5-1	-	many	TRBJ2-7	CASSFQGTSYEQYF	TGCGCCAGCAGCTTTCAGGGGACATCCTACGAGCAGTACTTC
TRBV27	-	many	TRBJ2-3	CASSPLGDTQYF	TGTGCCAGCAGTCCATTGGGGGATACGCAGTATTTT
TRBV13	-	-	TRBJ2-3	CASSLSVGGLTDTQYF	TGTGCCAGCAGCTTAAGTGTCGGGGGGCTAACAGATACGCAGTATTTT
TRBV28	-	many	TRBJ1-1	CASSRDMLMNTEAFF	TGTGCCAGCAGCCGCGACATGCTTATGAACACTGAAGCTTTCTTT
TRBV4-1	-	many	TRBJ2-7	CASSQDPGGTLNEQYF	TGCGCCAGCAGCCAAGACCCCGGAGGGACGCTGAACGAGCAGTACTTC
TRBV28	-	many	TRBJ1-2	CASSSDTLYGYTF	TGTGCCAGCAGTTCGGACACCCTCTATGGCTACACCTTC
TRBV28	-	many	TRBJ2-3	CASRPTLQGTTDTQYF	TGTGCCAGCAGGCCCACCTTACAGGGAACGACAGATACGCAGTATTTT